The sequence of this TCR beta chain was determined in a study of cytomegalovirus exposure and HLA in healthy donors. Study-wide findings and caveats: In a later analysis, the majority of CMV-associated beta chains seemingly showed HLA restriction. Among TCR beta chains of equal frequency, HLA-associated ones were more clonally expanded in a later analysis.

As concerns this clone: Its antigen is still unknown.

V was cut by 4 bases and J by 7 bases, with 9 bases left in between. This CDR3 region has 12 residues. The germline V gene has CDR1 SGDLS and CDR2 YYNGEE. Among the donors, all were healthy bone marrow donors. Amplification used 60 Vbeta primers and 13 Jbeta primers. Data came from immunoSEQ multiplex PCR; TCRdb stores just in-frame clones and leaves some out. The sample shows some 150,000 clones, around 88% of them seen only once. J is TRBJ2-1 and V is TRBV9; D possibly corresponds to TRBD2 (6 bases). Sequenced: PBMCs. This receptor was obtained from a woman younger than 45 in good health and CMV-seronegative. CDR3 sequence (DNA): TGTGCCAGCAGCCCCGGGGGAAATGAGCAGTTCTTC. Translated: CASSPGGNEQFF.